A selection of T cell receptor beta chains follows, all from one sample in a study of tumor-infiltrating lymphocytes in primary liver carcinoma. MiXCR, applied by TCRdb to the multiplex PCR reads, yields one record per CDR3 protein. This table has about 300,000 distinct CDR3 sequences, about 62% appearing once. Source material: peripheral blood. Receptor source: a man aged 35-49 years with primary liver carcinoma and hepatitis B virus infection. CDR3s include the opening cysteine and the closing phenylalanine or tryptophan. A D gene is named only where the DNA matches it firmly. Expanded clones get a size class; other rows say once, few or many, or leave the size out.

j_call v_call clone_size d_call cdr3_aa cdr3_nt
TRBJ2-5 TRBV29-1 - TRBD1 CSVPRHRGQEPQYF TGCAGCGTCCCCCGGCACAGGGGACAAGAGCCCCAGTACTTC
TRBJ2-5 TRBV5-4 - TRBD1 CASSLGRQGVQETLYF TGTGCCAGCAGCCTGGGGCGTCAGGGGGTTCAAGAGACCCTGTACTTC
TRBJ2-7 TRBV20-1 - TRBD2 CSASPSGSGTYEQYF TGCAGTGCTAGCCCTAGCGGGAGTGGTACCTACGAGCAATACTTC
TRBJ1-3 TRBV29-1 many TRBD1 CSVSTGDSGNTIYF TGCAGCGTTTCGACAGGGGACTCTGGAAACACCATATATTTT
TRBJ2-7 TRBV6-5 many TRBD2 CASSRLAGTYEQYF TGTGCCAGCAGTCGACTAGCGGGGACCTACGAGCAGTACTTC
TRBJ2-7 TRBV5-4 - TRBD2 CASSGRGGYEQYF TGTGCCAGCTCAGGAAGGGGAGGGTACGAGCAGTACTTC
TRBJ2-7 TRBV4-1 many - CASSQEWQDPRDEQYF TGCGCCAGCAGCCAAGAATGGCAGGACCCCAGGGACGAGCAGTACTTC
TRBJ2-1 TRBV5-1 few TRBD2 CASSFGWTSHNEQFF TGCGCCAGCAGCTTCGGTTGGACTAGTCACAATGAGCAGTTCTTC
TRBJ2-5 TRBV6-5 many TRBD2 CASTLTRLAGARETQYF TGTGCCAGCACCCTAACCCGACTAGCGGGAGCCAGGGAGACCCAGTACTTC
TRBJ2-7 TRBV12-3/TRBV12-4 many TRBD2 CASSRDYAYEQYF TGTGCCAGCAGTCGGGACTATGCCTACGAGCAGTACTTC
TRBJ2-1 TRBV11-2 - - CAMNLSRTGVGNEQFF TGTGCCATGAACCTCTCCCGGACGGGAGTTGGCAATGAGCAGTTCTTC
TRBJ2-1 TRBV10-2 - - CASNESNRANELFF TGCGCCAGCAATGAGTCGAACAGGGCGAATGAGCTGTTCTTC
TRBJ2-3 TRBV11-1 - - CASSIGDRTDTQYF TGTGCCAGCAGCATCGGAGATAGGACAGATACGCAGTATTTT
TRBJ2-1 TRBV6-5 - - CAITRTRNHNEQFF TGTGCCATCACCCGAACTAGAAACCACAATGAGCAGTTCTTC
TRBJ1-2 TRBV28 - - CASSTSTGSLGYGYTF TGTGCCAGCAGTACTAGCACAGGGAGTTTGGGCTATGGCTACACCTTC
TRBJ1-1 TRBV5-1 many TRBD1 CASSLQGGTEAFF TGTGCCAGCAGTCTACAGGGGGGCACTGAAGCTTTCTTT
TRBJ1-2 TRBV29-1 - - CRVLIPGQLYGYTF TGCAGAGTCCTCATTCCAGGACAGCTATATGGCTACACATTC
TRBJ2-1 TRBV6-2/TRBV6-3 - - CVSRETGLQYNEQFF TGTGTCAGCAGAGAGACAGGACTTCAATACAATGAGCAGTTCTTC
TRBJ2-1 TRBV11-2 - - CTSSLGRYYNAQFF TGTACCAGCAGCTTAGGGCGCTACTACAATGCGCAGTTCTTC
TRBJ1-5 TRBV11-2 - - CASSGDPDQSQHF TGTGCCAGCAGCGGGGATCCCGATCAGTCCCAGCATTTT
TRBJ2-7 TRBV28 - TRBD1 CASSDRGLMSYEQYF TGTGCCAGCAGCGACAGGGGGCTGATGTCCTACGAGCAGTACTTC
TRBJ2-1 TRBV11-1 once - CASSSLPWIDNEQFF TGTGCCAGCAGCTCACTCCCCTGGATTGACAATGAGCAGTTCTTC
TRBJ2-1 TRBV29-1 - - CIASSYNEQFF TGCATCGCGAGCTCCTATAATGAGCAGTTCTTC
TRBJ2-3 TRBV6-5 once - CTSKTDLSTDTQYF TGTACCAGCAAGACGGACCTCAGCACAGATACGCAGTATTTT
TRBJ2-1 TRBV7-9 few TRBD2 CASSLLAESEQFF TGTGCCAGCAGCTTACTAGCGGAGAGCGAGCAGTTCTTC
TRBJ2-1 TRBV24-1 - - CATRQYSEQFF TGTGCCACCAGACAATACAGTGAGCAGTTCTTC
TRBJ2-2 TRBV5-8 - TRBD2 CASSLNRGAGELFF TGTGCCAGCAGCCTGAACCGGGGGGCCGGGGAGCTGTTTTTT
TRBJ2-3 TRBV29-1 - TRBD1 CSVEDSGDRVADTQSF TGCAGCGTTGAAGATTCCGGGGACAGGGTGGCAGATACGCAGTCTTTT
TRBJ2-7 TRBV6-1 - TRBD1 CASRPGQPREQYF TGTGCCAGCCGCCCGGGACAGCCTCGCGAGCAGTACTTC
TRBJ2-3 TRBV5-1 - TRBD2 CASSVGLAIKDTQYF TGCGCCAGCAGCGTGGGACTAGCCATCAAAGATACACAGTATTTT
TRBJ1-5 TRBV29-1 - - CSVGGAGASNQPQHF TGTAGCGTCGGGGGGGCGGGGGCCAGCAATCAGCCCCAGCATTTT
TRBJ1-2 TRBV5-4 once - CASSLDTGRTNYGYTF TGTGCCAGCAGCTTGGATACAGGACGGACTAACTATGGCTACACCTTC
TRBJ2-7 TRBV29-1 - - CSVGRTVFYEQYF TGCAGCGTTGGGAGGACGGTATTCTACGAGCAGTACTTC
TRBJ2-7 TRBV6-2/TRBV6-3 - - CASSLTRGHNEQYF TGTGCTAGCTCTCTAACGCGGGGTCACAACGAGCAGTACTTC
TRBJ2-1 TRBV5-4 many - CASSLGQANEQFF TGTGCCAGCAGCTTGGGACAGGCAAATGAGCAGTTCTTC
TRBJ1-1 TRBV5-1 - - CASSASGGLTEAFF TGCGCCAGCAGCGCATCCGGGGGGTTAACTGAAGCTTTCTTT
TRBJ1-6 TRBV6-5 many - CASSSVLGGSSPLHF TGTGCCAGCAGTTCTGTACTGGGGGGAAGTTCACCCCTCCACTTT
TRBJ2-1 TRBV6-6 - TRBD2 CASSDRLAGPYNEQFF TGTGCCAGCAGTGACAGACTAGCGGGGCCCTACAATGAGCAGTTCTTC
TRBJ1-4 TRBV6-5 few TRBD1 CASSPRTGINEKLFF TGTGCCAGCAGTCCCCGGACAGGGATTAATGAAAAACTGTTTTTT
TRBJ1-1 TRBV6-5 many - CASNRNLNTEAFF TGTGCCAGCAACAGAAACTTGAACACTGAAGCTTTCTTT
TRBJ2-3 TRBV29-1 - - CSVEKGQAKLTDTQYF TGCAGCGTTGAAAAGGGACAAGCCAAACTCACAGATACGCAGTATTTT
TRBJ2-7 TRBV7-8 - - CAGSLTETYDQYF TGTGCCGGCAGCTTGACGGAAACCTACGATCAGTACTTC
TRBJ2-7 TRBV7-9 few TRBD1 CASSQSFGTGADEQYF TGTGCCAGCAGCCAGTCCTTCGGGACAGGGGCGGACGAGCAGTACTTC
TRBJ1-1 TRBV12-3/TRBV12-4 - - CAGSRGLGAFF TGTGCCGGCAGCCGAGGCCTGGGAGCTTTCTTT
TRBJ1-1 TRBV6-5 - TRBD1 CASTRTGGAAEAFF TGTGCCAGCACCCGGACAGGGGGCGCGGCTGAAGCTTTCTTT
TRBJ1-1 TRBV28 - - CASSRPGSRVTEVFF TGTGCCAGCTCCAGGCCGGGGTCGAGGGTCACTGAAGTTTTCTTT
TRBJ2-5 TRBV30 few - CAWSTSHRGEETQYF TGTGCCTGGAGTACCTCCCACAGAGGAGAAGAGACCCAGTACTTC
TRBJ1-5 TRBV28 - TRBD1 CASSSTGGGNQPQHF TGTGCCAGCAGTTCGACAGGGGGTGGCAATCAGCCCCAGCATTTT
TRBJ2-5 TRBV24-1 - - CATALPGFETQYF TGTGCCACCGCGCTTCCAGGGTTCGAGACCCAGTACTTC
TRBJ2-3 TRBV10-3 many TRBD2 CAIRGTSEVTDTQYF TGTGCCATCAGGGGGACTAGCGAAGTTACAGATACGCAGTATTTT
TRBJ2-1 TRBV12-3/TRBV12-4 once TRBD1 CVSRRTGNNEQFF TGTGTCAGCAGGAGGACAGGGAACAATGAGCAATTCTTC
TRBJ2-1 TRBV6-5 many TRBD2 CASRSWAGGSNEQFF TGTGCCAGCAGATCTTGGGCGGGAGGGTCCAATGAGCAGTTCTTC
TRBJ2-7 TRBV28 few - CASSFRRQGSYEQYF TGTGCCAGCAGTTTTCGCCGCCAGGGGTCTTACGAGCAGTACTTC
TRBJ2-5 TRBV5-1 few TRBD2 CASSWMGGGQETQYF TGCGCCAGCAGTTGGATGGGCGGGGGCCAAGAGACCCAGTACTTC
TRBJ2-6 TRBV7-9 - - CASSPLARALAGANVLTF TGTGCCAGCAGCCCCCTCGCTCGGGCACTAGCTGGGGCCAACGTCCTGACTTTC